This T cell receptor beta chain appears in the sequencing data of a study of blood T cell repertoires in COVID-19. V gave up 5 bases and J gave up 4 bases, with 24 bases separating them. The CDR3 spans 17 residues. CDR1 SGHRS and CDR2 YFSETQ come from the germline V gene. The method was immunoSEQ multiplex PCR; TCRdb's version includes in-frame clones alone and lacks a portion of them. This sample has over 80,000 clones, with 75% to 85% found just once. The chain has TRBV5-1 and TRBJ1-2; D may be TRBD1 (6 bases). Sequenced sample: peripheral blood. The receptor was derived from a woman aged 70 to 79 with acute or convalescent COVID-19. The chain's CDR3 is CASREALRSGATYGYTF. The DNA for the CDR3 is TGCGCCAGCAGAGAGGCATTGCGTTCAGGGGCTACCTATGGCTACACCTTC. Based on the CDR3 plus reference TRBV5-1 and TRBJ1-2, the full variable domain is KAGVTQTPRYLIKTRGQQVTLSCSPISGHRSVSWYQQTPGQGLQFLFEYFSETQRNKGNFPGRFSGRQFSNSRSEMNVSTLELGDSALYLCASREALRSGATYGYTFGSGTRLTVV.